Listed here are 8 T cell receptor beta chains from one sample, sequenced in a study of T cell responses to AZD1222 COVID-19 vaccine (dated by TCRdb to the early 2020s). According to the study, the label for this sample's time point signals: baseline before first vaccination. The library was produced with the immunoSEQ multiplex PCR assay. The source is immuneACCESS, and TCRdb retained only in-frame sequences with V and J called. Part of the clones is not carried over; for the studies checked, unresolved V genes explain less than half of this, and the remainder is unexplained. The sample table lists 100,000 to 150,000 clones, 88% of them with a count of one. Roughly 8% of the sample is in the top ten clones. The sample in question was peripheral blood, obtained on day 0 of AZD1222 vaccination. These receptors came from an adult in good health.

V usage is TRBV4-3 and J usage is TRBJ2-6; TRBD1 matches at 8 bases. This CDR3 comprises 18 residues. V shed 0 bases and J 2 bases; nucleotides not matched to a gene: 6. Germline V gene sequence: CDR1 LGHNA, CDR2 YSLEER. The CDR3 DNA is TGCGCCAGCAGCCAAGATGACAGGGGACCCACTGGGGCCAACGTCCTGACTTTC. As protein: CASSQDDRGPTGANVLTF.

V and J are TRBV18 and TRBJ2-3; D gene unclear. CDR1 and CDR2 from the germline V gene are KGHSH and LQKENI. The CDR3 length is 12 residues. V was trimmed by 4 bases and J by 5 bases, leaving 7 bases between them. DNA of the CDR3: TGTGCCAGCTCACTATATTTAGATACGCAGTATTTT. Translating gives CASSLYLDTQYF.

This chain connects TRBV7-9 to TRBJ1-1; D unclear. CDR3 length: 12 amino acids. The V end lost 6 bases, the J end lost 1 base, and 6 bases lay between the germline ends. Germline V gene data show CDR1 as SEHNR and CDR2 as FQNEAQ (reference sequence). CDR3 DNA sequence: TGTGCCAGCAGATGGGCGAACACTGAAGCTTTCTTT. This translates into CASRWANTEAFF.

This chain links TRBV4-1 with TRBJ1-5; tentatively, D is TRBD1 (5 bases). The CDR3 covers 18 residues. CDR1 and CDR2 (germline): MGHRA, YSYEKL. V lost 1 base and J lost 1, with 17 bases in between. The CDR3 here is CASSQGLVLRGSNQPQHF. CDR3 DNA: TGCGCCAGCAGCCAAGGGTTGGTTTTGCGGGGGAGCAATCAGCCCCAGCATTTT.

The chain combines TRBV7-3 with TRBJ2-2; 8 nucleotides agree with TRBD2. This CDR3 has 16 residues. The junction had 9 bases not matched to a gene; V was cut back by 5 bases and J by 4 bases. Germline CDR1 SGHTA, CDR2 FQGTGA. The chain's CDR3 is CASSTYGGAGTGELFF. The CDR3 coding sequence is TGTGCCAGCAGCACCTACGGGGGGGCAGGCACCGGGGAGCTGTTTTTT.

The CDR3: CASSFRRTYSNQPQHF. Written as DNA, the CDR3 is TGTGCCAGCAGCTTTCGACGGACCTATAGCAATCAGCCCCAGCATTTT. The V gene is TRBV7-8, the J gene TRBJ1-5; no clear D gene. The germline gives CDR1 SGHVS, CDR2 FQNEAQ. The length of the CDR3 is 16 residues. Trimming pared 3 bases from V and 0 bases from J, leaving 12 bases between.

The chain joins TRBV5-1 to TRBJ2-1; D uncertain. The CDR3 runs to 12 residues. V lost 5 bases and J lost 3, with 6 bases in between. Germline V gene lookup returns CDR1 SGHRS and CDR2 YFSETQ. CDR3 residues: CASSEDYNEQFF. CDR3 nucleotide sequence: TGCGCCAGCAGTGAGGACTACAATGAGCAGTTCTTC.

This clone was observed a few times. V usage is TRBV7-9 and J usage is TRBJ1-1; D not certain. The CDR3 contains 12 residues. V lost 1 base and J 5 bases, leaving 5 bases between the germline ends. Germline V gene sequence: CDR1 SEHNR, CDR2 FQNEAQ (reference sequence). CDR3 DNA: TGTGCCAGCAGCTTAGAAAGAACTGAAGCTTTCTTT. Translated: CASSLERTEAFF.